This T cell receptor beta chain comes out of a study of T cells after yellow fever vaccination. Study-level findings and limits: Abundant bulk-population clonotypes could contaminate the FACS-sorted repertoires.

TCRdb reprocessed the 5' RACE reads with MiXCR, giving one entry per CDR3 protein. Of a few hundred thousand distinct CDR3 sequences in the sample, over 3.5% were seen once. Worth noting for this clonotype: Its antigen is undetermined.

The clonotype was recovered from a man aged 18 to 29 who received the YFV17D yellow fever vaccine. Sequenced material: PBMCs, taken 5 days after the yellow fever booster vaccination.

CDR3 bases: TGTGCCATCAGAACCCGAGAAGGGGAGCTGTTTTTT. The encoded protein is CAIRTREGELFF. The rearrangement uses TRBV10-3 and TRBJ2-2, with unresolved D. Looked up from germline, CDR1 is ENHRY and CDR2 is SYGVKD. This CDR3 has 12 residues. Trimming took off 6 bases at V and 8 bases at J, with 10 bases between the two ends.